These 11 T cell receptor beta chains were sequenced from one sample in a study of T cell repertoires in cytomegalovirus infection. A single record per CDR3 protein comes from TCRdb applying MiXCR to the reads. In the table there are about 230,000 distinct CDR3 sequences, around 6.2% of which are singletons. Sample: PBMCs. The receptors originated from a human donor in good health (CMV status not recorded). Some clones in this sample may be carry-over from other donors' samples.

The CDR3 DNA sequence: TGCGCCAGCAGCCAGCAAGCAACTAATGAAAAACTGTTTTTT. Protein sequence: CASSQQATNEKLFF. V is TRBV4-3 and J is TRBJ1-4; D not certain. Looked up from germline, CDR1 is LGHNA and CDR2 is YSLEER. The CDR3 loop spans 14 amino acids. V was shortened by 3 bases and J by 0 bases, with 5 bases between the two germline ends.

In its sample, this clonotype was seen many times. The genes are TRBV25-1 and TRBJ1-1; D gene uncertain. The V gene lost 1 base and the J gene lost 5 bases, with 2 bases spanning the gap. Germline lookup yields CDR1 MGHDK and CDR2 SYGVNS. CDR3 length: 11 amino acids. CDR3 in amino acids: CASSESTEAFF. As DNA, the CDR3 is TGTGCCAGCAGTGAATCGACTGAAGCTTTCTTT.

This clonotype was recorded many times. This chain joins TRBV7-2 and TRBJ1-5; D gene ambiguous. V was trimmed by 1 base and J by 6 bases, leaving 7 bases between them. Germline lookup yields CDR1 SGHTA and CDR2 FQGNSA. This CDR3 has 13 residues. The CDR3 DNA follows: TGTGCCAGCAGCTTAGAAATGGGTCAGCCCCAGCATTTT. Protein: CASSLEMGQPQHF.

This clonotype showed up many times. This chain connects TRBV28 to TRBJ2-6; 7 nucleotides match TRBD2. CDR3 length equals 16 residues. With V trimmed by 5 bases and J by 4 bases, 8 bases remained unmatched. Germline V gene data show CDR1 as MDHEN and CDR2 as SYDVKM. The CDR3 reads CASSPRAGRGANVLTF. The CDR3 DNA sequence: TGTGCCAGCAGTCCACGAGCGGGGCGCGGGGCCAACGTCCTGACTTTC.

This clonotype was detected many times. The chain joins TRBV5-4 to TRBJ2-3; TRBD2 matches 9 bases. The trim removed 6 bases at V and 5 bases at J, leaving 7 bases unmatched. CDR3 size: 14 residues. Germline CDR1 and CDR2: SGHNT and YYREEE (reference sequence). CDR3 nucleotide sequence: TGTGCCAGCATGGTTGCGGGGGGGCTAGATACGCAGTATTTT. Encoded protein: CASMVAGGLDTQYF.

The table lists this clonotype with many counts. CDR3 sequence: CASSSGTSKETQYF. CDR3 in DNA: TGTGCCAGCAGCTCCGGGACTAGCAAGGAGACCCAGTACTTC. The chain couples TRBV7-8 to TRBJ2-5; 9 bases fit TRBD2. This CDR3 is 14 amino acids long. The trim removed 4 bases at V and 5 bases at J, leaving 5 bases unmatched. CDR1 SGHVS and CDR2 FQNEAQ come from the germline V gene.

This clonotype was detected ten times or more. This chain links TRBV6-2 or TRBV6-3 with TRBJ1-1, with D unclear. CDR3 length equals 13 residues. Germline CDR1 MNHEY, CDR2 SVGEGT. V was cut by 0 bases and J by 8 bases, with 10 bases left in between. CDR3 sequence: CASSYSIPIEAFF. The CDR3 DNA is TGTGCCAGCAGTTACTCGATTCCGATCGAAGCTTTCTTT.

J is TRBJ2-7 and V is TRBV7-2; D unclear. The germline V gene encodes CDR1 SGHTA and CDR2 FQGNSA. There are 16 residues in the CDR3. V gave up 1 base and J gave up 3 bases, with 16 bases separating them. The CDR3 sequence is CASSLVVVMIHYEQYF. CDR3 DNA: TGTGCCAGCAGCTTAGTGGTAGTAATGATTCACTACGAGCAGTACTTC.

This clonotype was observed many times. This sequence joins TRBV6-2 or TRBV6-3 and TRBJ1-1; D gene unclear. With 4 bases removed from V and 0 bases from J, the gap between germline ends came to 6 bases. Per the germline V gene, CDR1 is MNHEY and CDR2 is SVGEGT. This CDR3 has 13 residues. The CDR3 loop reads CASSWAVNTEAFF. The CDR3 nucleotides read TGTGCCAGCAGTTGGGCGGTGAACACTGAAGCTTTCTTT.

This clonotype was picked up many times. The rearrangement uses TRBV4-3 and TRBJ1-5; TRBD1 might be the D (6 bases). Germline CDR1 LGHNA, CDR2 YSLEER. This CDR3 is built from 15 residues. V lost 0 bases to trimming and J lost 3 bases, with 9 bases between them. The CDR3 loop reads CASSQDRTDNQPQHF. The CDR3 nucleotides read TGCGCCAGCAGCCAAGATCGGACAGACAATCAGCCCCAGCATTTT.

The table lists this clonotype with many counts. CDR3 amino acids: CASSFQESGYTF. Here the CDR3 DNA reads TGTGCCAGCAGTTTCCAAGAGAGTGGCTACACCTTC. The chain carries TRBV12-3 or TRBV12-4 and TRBJ1-2; D is uncertain. Trimming shortened V by 3 bases and J by 7 bases, and 9 bases separated the two germline ends. The CDR3 has 12 amino acids.